Listed below are T cell receptor beta chains from one sample, sequenced in a study of T-cell reconstitution after alpha-beta-depleted transplantation in children. TCRdb fed the PCR reads into MiXCR, producing one record per CDR3 protein. The repertoire includes some 830,000 distinct CDR3 sequences, approximately 15% of them detected once, and roughly 4.8% sits in the top ten. The sample consisted of PBMCs, mostly from graft donor cells, taken 360 days after TCRalphabeta/CD19-depleted stem cell transplant. The receptors stem from a male patient younger than 18 who had a stem cell transplant for acute lymphoblastic leukemia, so the T cells may come from the graft donor. CDR3s include the opening cysteine and the closing phenylalanine or tryptophan. The D gene is left open where the match is weak. Expanded clones get a size class; other rows say once, few or many, or leave the size out.

j_call v_call clone_size d_call cdr3_nt cdr3_aa
TRBJ2-7 TRBV20-1 . . TGCAGTGCTAGGGCGAACCTCCTTGGCTACGAGCAGTACTTC CSARANLLGYEQYF
TRBJ2-1 TRBV5-8 few . TGTGCCAGCAGCGGCACCCAGCCAGAGGGGCAGTTCTTC CASSGTQPEGQFF
TRBJ2-1 TRBV9 . . TGTGCCAGCAGCGTTAATGGGGGCGATGAGCAGTTCTTC CASSVNGGDEQFF
TRBJ2-5 TRBV29-1 . . TGCAGCGCCCTGACCGGGACTGAAGAGACCCAGTACTTC CSALTGTEETQYF
TRBJ2-4 TRBV29-1 . . TGCAGCGTTTACGGGCCCGCCAAAAACATTCAGTACTTC CSVYGPAKNIQYF
TRBJ2-4 TRBV10-3 few . TGTGCCATCAGGGACAGTCTAGCCAAAAACATTCAGTACTTC CAIRDSLAKNIQYF
TRBJ2-7 TRBV5-1 many . TGCGCCAGCAGCTTGGCCCCGGTGAAGTCCTACGAGCAGTACTTC CASSLAPVKSYEQYF
TRBJ1-6 TRBV19 . . TGTGCCAGTAGTATACCCGGACAGTGGTATAATTCACCCCTCCACTTT CASSIPGQWYNSPLHF
TRBJ2-7 TRBV11-2 . . TGTGCCAGCAGCTTAGCTGAAGAGCAGTACTTC CASSLAEEQYF
TRBJ2-2 TRBV20-1 many TRBD1 TGCAGTGCTAGATTCCCAGGGGGCCGCGACACCGGGGAGCTGTTTTTT CSARFPGGRDTGELFF
TRBJ2-3 TRBV15 . . TGTGCCACCAGCAGAGCAGGTTCTAGCACAGATACGCAGTATTTT CATSRAGSSTDTQYF
TRBJ2-7 TRBV27 few . TGTGCCAGCAGTTTGATAGGGGCCCACGAGCAGTACTTC CASSLIGAHEQYF